This is a list of T cell receptor beta chains from one sample in a study of blood T cells in healthy people across ages. Via MiXCR, TCRdb re-called the 5' RACE reads, giving one row per CDR3 protein. Found here are hundreds of thousands of distinct CDR3 sequences, 25% of them singletons; the top ten hold more than 8%. These data are also associated with another study on T cells of mothers and their children.

Input material: blood. The origin of the receptors is a boy aged 5-17 years in good health. Each CDR3 is given with its conserved first and last residue. A D gene is named only where the DNA matches it firmly. Expanded clones are given a class, and other clones once, few, many or no size at all.

v_call,cdr3_length,j_call,clone_size,d_call,cdr3_nt,cdr3_aa
TRBV29-1,14,TRBJ2-7,few,.,TGCAGCGTTTTCGACACCCCGAGCTCCTACGAGCAGTACTTC,CSVFDTPSSYEQYF
TRBV7-9,14,TRBJ2-1,.,.,TGTGCCAGCAGCTTCGGGGAGGCATACAATGAGCAGTTCTTC,CASSFGEAYNEQFF
TRBV6-4,16,TRBJ2-1,few,TRBD2,TGTGCCAGCAGTGACTCCACTAGCGGGAGTTCGAATGAGCAGTTCTTC,CASSDSTSGSSNEQFF
TRBV28,16,TRBJ1-2,few,TRBD1,TGTGCCAGCAGTCCCCGGACAGGGGGCGCCATCTATGGCTACACCTTC,CASSPRTGGAIYGYTF
TRBV4-1,14,TRBJ2-5,.,.,TGCGCCAGCAGCCTCTTCCTGGGGGCGGAGACCCAGTACTTC,CASSLFLGAETQYF
TRBV3-1,13,TRBJ1-5,many,TRBD1,TGTGCCAGCAGCCGACAGGGGGATCAGCCCCAGCATTTT,CASSRQGDQPQHF
TRBV6-1,16,TRBJ2-5,.,.,TGTGCCAGCAGCCGAGGGACCCCAACAGCCCAAGAGACCCAGTACTTC,CASSRGTPTAQETQYF
TRBV4-2,14,TRBJ2-1,.,.,TGTGCCAGCAGCCAGCCCCCGGAGTACAATGAGCAGTTCTTC,CASSQPPEYNEQFF
TRBV7-9,13,TRBJ2-2,few,.,TGTGCCAGCAGCCCCAGGAGCCTCGGGGAGCTGTTTTTT,CASSPRSLGELFF
TRBV7-2,15,TRBJ1-2,.,.,TGTGCCAGCAGCCCCCAAACAGGGACTGTTTATGGCTACACCTTC,CASSPQTGTVYGYTF
TRBV20-1,13,TRBJ2-1,few,TRBD2,TGCAGTGCTAGTAGCGGGATCGGTGTTGAGCAGTTCTTC,CSASSGIGVEQFF
TRBV29-1,13,TRBJ1-1,few,TRBD1,TGCAGCGGGGGGACAGGGGGGAACACTGAAGCTTTCTTT,CSGGTGGNTEAFF
TRBV15,15,TRBJ1-4,.,.,TGTGCCACCAGCAGAGACCGTGCAACTAATGAAAAACTGTTTTTT,CATSRDRATNEKLFF
TRBV4-3,15,TRBJ2-1,few,TRBD1,TGCGCCAGCAGCCAAGGACAGGGGTTCTACAATGAGCAGTTCTTC,CASSQGQGFYNEQFF
TRBV12-3/TRBV12-4,15,TRBJ1-4,.,TRBD1,TGTGCCAGCAGTTTCTCCGGGACAGTGGAAGAAAAACTGTTTTTT,CASSFSGTVEEKLFF
TRBV6-6,16,TRBJ2-7,few,TRBD1,TGTGCCAGCAGCCCCGGAGCGGGACAGGGGTCCTACGAGCAGTACTTC,CASSPGAGQGSYEQYF
TRBV20-1,15,TRBJ2-1,.,TRBD2,TGCAGTGCTAGAGTTACTAGCGGCCTAGACAATAAGCAGTTCTTC,CSARVTSGLDNKQFF